Presented here are 10 T cell receptor beta chains from one specimen sequenced in a study of T cell responses to AZD1222 COVID-19 vaccine. Profiling relied on immunoSEQ multiplex PCR, and the TCRdb table lists in-frame clones only, not all of them. The table records about 120,000 clones, 65% to 90% of them present only once. The sample was peripheral blood, taken on day 0 of AZD1222 vaccination. Receptors originate from an adult in good health.

The V gene is TRBV10-3, the J gene TRBJ2-7; D is possibly TRBD2 (6 bases). Germline V CDR1 and CDR2: ENHRY, SYGVKD. The CDR3 extends over 13 amino acids. The ends were cut back, 3 bases at V and 7 bases at J, with 13 bases in the middle. As DNA, the CDR3 is TGTGCCATCAGTGAAGGCCCCCGGGGGGAGCAGTACTTC. Its translation is CAISEGPRGEQYF.

Written as DNA, the CDR3 is TGTGCCAGCAGGATTACTAATCAGCCCCAGCATTTT. It is translated as CASRITNQPQHF. V and J are TRBV5-8 and TRBJ1-5; D call uncertain. V was cut by 5 bases and J by 4 bases, with 7 bases left in between. The CDR3 length is 12 residues. Germline values: CDR1 SGHTS, CDR2 YDEGEE.

The chain links TRBV5-6 to TRBJ1-4, with no clear D. V lost 2 bases, J lost 7 bases, and 6 bases lay in between. This CDR3 contains 12 residues. CDR1 is SGHDT, CDR2 YYEEEE, per germline. The CDR3 sequence is CASSLFSEKLFF. For the CDR3, the DNA is TGTGCCAGCAGCTTATTTAGTGAAAAACTGTTTTTT. The full variable domain, its missing parts supplied by reference TRBV5-6 and TRBJ1-4, is DAGVTQSPTHLIKTRGQQVTLRCSPKSGHDTVSWYQQALGQGPQFIFQYYEEEERQRGNFPDRFSGHQFPNYSSELNVNALLLGDSALYLCASSLFSEKLFFGSGTQLSVL.

The sample holds a few counts of this clone. The gene calls are TRBV20-1 and TRBJ1-1; D gene unclear. CDR1 is DFQATT and CDR2 is SNEGSKA in the germline V gene (reference sequence). Between the trimmed V and J ends, which lost 3 bases and 0 bases, there was a span of 11 bases. This CDR3 has 14 amino acids. DNA for the CDR3: TGCAGTGCTAGTGAGGGAGGGATGAACACTGAAGCTTTCTTT. This encodes CSASEGGMNTEAFF.

The chain joins TRBV30 to TRBJ1-4, with D tentatively TRBD1 (6 bases). CDR1 is GTSNPN and CDR2 is SVGIG in the germline V gene (reference sequence). The CDR3 extends over 17 amino acids. Trimming left V 2 bases short and J 0 bases short, with 16 bases between. For the CDR3, the DNA is TGTGCCTGGAGTCCCTCGGGCAGGGGAGCAACTAATGAAAAACTGTTTTTT. This gives the protein CAWSPSGRGATNEKLFF.

The V gene is TRBV7-3, the J gene TRBJ1-4; tentatively, D is TRBD1 (6 bases). This CDR3 has 15 amino acids. Germline CDR1 is SGHTA and CDR2 is FQGTGA. The V gene lost 1 base and the J gene lost 5 bases, with 11 bases spanning the gap. The CDR3 here is CASSLSGGGNEKLFF. In DNA form, the CDR3 reads TGTGCCAGCAGCTTAAGCGGAGGGGGGAATGAAAAACTGTTTTTT.

This clone came up a few times. This CDR3 reads CASSVGASGYTF. Written as DNA, the CDR3 is TGTGCCAGCAGCGTGGGGGCGTCGGGCTACACCTTC. The chain links TRBV9 to TRBJ1-2, with TRBD1 as a possible D gene (6 bases). CDR3 size: 12 residues. V was clipped by 2 bases and J by 8 bases, with 10 bases between them. Per the germline V gene, CDR1 is SGDLS and CDR2 is YYNGEE.

This chain joins TRBV4-1 and TRBJ1-6; D ambiguous. The CDR3 spans 17 residues. The V end lost 5 bases, the J end lost 0 bases, and 14 bases lay between the germline ends. From germline, CDR1 is MGHRA and CDR2 YSYEKL. The chain's CDR3 is CASSERTRGSYNSPLHF. For the CDR3, the DNA is TGCGCCAGCAGCGAGCGGACCAGAGGCTCCTATAATTCACCCCTCCACTTT.

The V and J genes are TRBV5-1 and TRBJ1-1; no clear D gene. Between the trimmed V and J ends, which lost 4 bases and 5 bases, there was a span of 12 bases. Per the germline V gene, CDR1 is SGHRS and CDR2 is YFSETQ. The CDR3 covers 13 residues. The CDR3: CASSGEGVTEAFF. CDR3 in DNA: TGCGCCAGCAGCGGGGAGGGTGTGACTGAAGCTTTCTTT.

V gene TRBV6-5 combines with J gene TRBJ1-5; 7 bases fit TRBD1. In germline, CDR1 is MNHEY, CDR2 SVGAGI. The CDR3 is made up of 14 amino acids. After removal of 5 bases from V and 6 bases from J, the junction contained 7 bases not matched to a gene. The CDR3 loop reads CASSSTGDVQPQHF. CDR3 coding DNA: TGTGCCAGCAGTAGTACAGGGGATGTTCAGCCCCAGCATTTT.